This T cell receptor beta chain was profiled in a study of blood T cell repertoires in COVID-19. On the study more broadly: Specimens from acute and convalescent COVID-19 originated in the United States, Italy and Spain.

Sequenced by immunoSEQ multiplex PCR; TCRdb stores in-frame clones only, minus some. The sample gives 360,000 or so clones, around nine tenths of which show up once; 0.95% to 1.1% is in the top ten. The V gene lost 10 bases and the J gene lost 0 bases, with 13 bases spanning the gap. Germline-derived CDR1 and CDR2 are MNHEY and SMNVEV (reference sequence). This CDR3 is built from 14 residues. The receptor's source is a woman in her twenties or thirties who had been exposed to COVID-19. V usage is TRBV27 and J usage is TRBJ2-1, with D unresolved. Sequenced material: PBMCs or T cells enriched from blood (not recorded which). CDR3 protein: CATRTISSYNEQFF. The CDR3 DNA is TGTGCCACTCGTACTATAAGCTCCTACAATGAGCAGTTCTTC.